The clone carrying this T cell receptor beta chain was observed a few times. Individual cDNA molecules received unique molecular identifiers. TCRdb fed the 5' RACE reads into MiXCR, producing one record per CDR3 protein. Among about 64,000 distinct CDR3 sequences listed, roughly an eighth were seen once. This sample is drawn from a study of early T cells in non-severe SARS-CoV-2 infection. Trimming at V came to 0 bases and at J to 5 bases, leaving 5 bases not matched to a gene. CDR3 size: 15 residues. Germline lookup yields CDR1 GTSNPN and CDR2 SVGIG (reference sequence). This TCR came from an adult who was a healthcare worker with PCR-confirmed SARS-CoV-2 infection or an uninfected control (not recorded which). The rearrangement joins TRBV30 to TRBJ2-7, with 12 nucleotides matching TRBD2. The specimen comprised whole blood, sampled at baseline. The CDR3 nucleotides are TGTGCCTGGAGTGTACGGACTAGCGGGACCCACGAGCAGTACTTC. It is translated as CAWSVRTSGTHEQYF. Full variable domain (remainder filled in from reference TRBV30 and TRBJ2-7): SQTIHQWPATLVQPVGSPLSLECTVEGTSNPNLYWYRQAAGRGLQLLFYSVGIGQISSEVPQNLSASRPQDRQFILSSKKLLLSDSGFYLCAWSVRTSGTHEQYFGPGTRLTVT.